This entry lists 27 T cell receptor beta chains sequenced from one sample in a study of shared clonotypes between healthy human individuals. Sequenced by immunoSEQ multiplex PCR; TCRdb stores in-frame clones only, minus some. Among some 680,000 clones, around four fifths were seen once, and the ten largest hold 1.5% to 2%. Specimen: memory CD4+ T cells sorted from blood. The subset was: CD45RA-negative fraction. These TCRs come from a woman aged 25 to 45 in good health.

This rearrangement joins TRBV28 to TRBJ1-2; 7 nucleotides line up with TRBD1. The length of the CDR3 is 16 residues. The junction had 12 bases not matched to a gene; V was cut back by 6 bases and J by 2 bases. From germline, CDR1 is MDHEN and CDR2 SYDVKM. The DNA of the CDR3 is TGTGCCAGCAGGAGTACAGGGGAAAGTTGGAACTATGGCTACACCTTC. Protein sequence: CASRSTGESWNYGYTF.

CDR3 amino acids: CASLGQGDTGELFF. The CDR3 DNA follows: TGTGCCAGCCTTGGACAGGGGGACACCGGGGAGCTGTTTTTT. The chain combines TRBV6-5 with TRBJ2-2; 10 bases match TRBD1. V lost 8 bases to trimming and J lost 3 bases; unmatched junction nucleotides: 3. The CDR3 sequence is 14 residues long. Germline V gives CDR1 MNHEY, CDR2 SVGAGI.

The table lists this clone with a count of one. The rearrangement joins TRBV27 to TRBJ2-2, with TRBD2 identical over 7 bases. The ends lost 5 bases at V and 6 bases at J; junction bases unmatched: 3. CDR1 is MNHEY, CDR2 SMNVEV, per germline (reference sequence). The CDR3 covers 13 residues. The CDR3 protein is CASSTTSAGELFF. CDR3 sequence (DNA): TGTGCCAGCAGTACTACTAGCGCCGGGGAGCTGTTTTTT.

This clone was counted a few times. The chain has TRBV10-1 and TRBJ2-3; 7 positions match TRBD1. Looked up from germline, CDR1 is WNHNN and CDR2 is SYGVQD (reference sequence). The CDR3 spans 14 residues. V gave up 7 bases and J gave up 2 bases; unmatched junction bases: 6. The CDR3, as DNA: TGCGCCAGCACCGGACAGGCGAACACAGATACGCAGTATTTT. Its protein is CASTGQANTDTQYF.

The chain couples TRBV6-1 to TRBJ2-3; a possible D gene is TRBD1 (6 bases). Germline CDR1 MNHNS, CDR2 SASEGT. The CDR3 has 13 residues. The V and J ends lost 8 bases and 5 bases respectively, with 14 bases between them. CDR3 residues: CASRQGLGDTQYF. CDR3 sequence (DNA): TGTGCCAGCCGGCAGGGGCTAGGAGATACGCAGTATTTT.

This chain joins TRBV6-5 and TRBJ2-1, with D uncertain. The ends were cut back, 2 bases at V and 4 bases at J, with 12 bases in the middle. CDR3 length: 15 amino acids. CDR1 and CDR2 (germline): MNHEY, SVGAGI. The CDR3 nucleotides read TGTGCCAGCAGTTACGCGGAATCCGGATACAATGAGCAGTTCTTC. Its translation: CASSYAESGYNEQFF.

This sequence joins TRBV19 and TRBJ1-2; no reliable D call. Trimming removed 6 bases at V and 4 bases at J, with 15 bases between. Germline V gene lookup returns CDR1 LNHDA and CDR2 SQIVND (reference sequence). This CDR3 contains 14 residues. The chain's CDR3 is CASRLALGPYGYTF. CDR3 DNA: TGTGCCAGTAGGCTCGCTTTGGGCCCCTATGGCTACACCTTC.

As for this clone: It is likely a read error: a sequence one base away is far more abundant. The chain recombines TRBV29-1 with TRBJ2-5, with 9 bases matching TRBD1. Germline-derived CDR1 and CDR2 are SQVTM and ANQGSEA. The CDR3 runs to 15 residues. The trim removed 5 bases at V and 6 bases at J, leaving 13 bases unmatched. This CDR3 reads CSVLNPGQGRQTQYF. The CDR3 coding sequence is TGCAGCGTTTTGAACCCGGGACAGGGTAGACAGACCCAGTACTTC.

The chain uses TRBV6-5 and TRBJ1-2, with 8 bases fitting TRBD1. The trim removed 2 bases at V and 2 bases at J, leaving 7 bases unmatched. The germline V gene encodes CDR1 MNHEY and CDR2 SVGAGI. The CDR3 runs 16 residues. The CDR3 DNA reads TGTGCCAGCAGTTACAGGACAGGGACCCTCAACTATGGCTACACCTTC. It encodes CASSYRTGTLNYGYTF.

The V call is TRBV29-1, the J call TRBJ2-1; 8 bases match TRBD1. This CDR3 region has 10 residues. V was clipped by 3 bases and J by 14 bases; unmatched bases: 3. Germline V gene lookup returns CDR1 SQVTM and CDR2 ANQGSEA. CDR3 bases: TGCAGCGTTGATAAACAGGGGGAGTTCTTC. Encoded protein: CSVDKQGEFF.

V gene TRBV30 combines with J gene TRBJ2-5; no definite D call. The CDR3 consists of 12 residues. The V gene lost 2 bases and the J gene lost 2 bases, with 6 bases spanning the gap. CDR1 and CDR2 from the germline V gene are GTSNPN and SVGIG (reference sequence). As DNA, the CDR3 is TGTGCCTGGAGTCCCCAGCAAGAGACCCAGTACTTC. Translating it yields CAWSPQQETQYF.

The rearrangement links TRBV2 to TRBJ2-3; TRBD1 might be the D (6 bases). V lost 6 bases, J lost 2 bases, and 15 bases lay in between. The CDR3 is 15 amino acids. The germline CDR1 and CDR2 sequences are SNHLY and FYNNEI. CDR3 residues: CASSIVGQTTDTQYF. The CDR3 DNA reads as TGTGCCAGCAGCATCGTCGGACAGACCACAGATACGCAGTATTTT.

The chain carries TRBV6-5 and TRBJ2-6, with D hard to call. The CDR3 has 16 residues. The V and J ends lost 0 bases and 4 bases respectively, with 10 bases between them. The germline V gene encodes CDR1 MNHEY and CDR2 SVGAGI. CDR3: CASSYSMSTGANVLTF. Written as DNA, the CDR3 is TGTGCCAGCAGTTACTCAATGTCCACGGGGGCCAACGTCCTGACTTTC.

This chain joins TRBV6-5 and TRBJ1-2; possibly TRBD1 for D (6 bases). Germline V gene lookup returns CDR1 MNHEY and CDR2 SVGAGI. Trimming stripped 9 bases from V and 2 bases from J, with 16 bases between. CDR3 size: 14 residues. The CDR3 DNA follows: TGTGCCAGTAAACAGGGATCCACCAACTATGGCTACACCTTC. It codes for CASKQGSTNYGYTF.

The CDR3 region has the DNA TGCGCCAGCAGCTTGGCCGGGACTAGCCAAGAGACCCAGTACTTC. This gives the protein CASSLAGTSQETQYF. This chain links TRBV5-1 with TRBJ2-5, with 8 bases identical to TRBD2. Germline-derived CDR1 and CDR2 are SGHRS and YFSETQ. V dropped 0 bases and J dropped 1; count of bases not matched to a gene: 2. The CDR3 loop spans 15 amino acids.

V and J are TRBV28 and TRBJ2-5, with a weak D call TRBD1 (6 bases). V lost 6 bases to trimming and J lost 5 bases, with 13 bases between them. This CDR3 contains 13 residues. The germline V gene encodes CDR1 MDHEN and CDR2 SYDVKM. The CDR3 is CASRRTGSETQYF. CDR3 bases: TGTGCCAGCAGACGTACAGGGTCCGAGACCCAGTACTTC. The full variable domain, its missing parts supplied by reference TRBV28 and TRBJ2-5, is DVKVTQSSRYLVKRTGEKVFLECVQDMDHENMFWYRQDPGLGLRLIYFSYDVKMKEKGDIPEGYSVSREKKERFSLILESASTNQTSMYLCASRRTGSETQYFGPGTRLLVL.

In nucleotides, the CDR3 is TGTGCCAGCAGTTTTACCGTGAATGAGCAGTTCTTC. Translation gives CASSFTVNEQFF. J is TRBJ2-1 and V is TRBV28; D uncertain. The CDR3 is 12 amino acids. Trimming took 3 bases from V and 7 from J, leaving 7 bases between them. Germline CDR1 reads MDHEN; CDR2 reads SYDVKM.

V is TRBV7-2 and J is TRBJ2-2; 7 nucleotides match TRBD1. The CDR3 totals 15 residues. Germline assignment: CDR1 SGHTA and CDR2 FQGNSA. With 4 bases clipped from V and 5 bases from J, the junction kept 7 bases outside the gene matches. The CDR3 DNA reads as TGTGCCAGCAGCTCCGGGACAGCGTTTACCGGGGAGCTGTTTTTT. Its protein is CASSSGTAFTGELFF. The whole variable domain, filled in from reference TRBV7-2 and TRBJ2-2, reads GAGVSQSPSNKVTEKGKDVELRCDPISGHTALYWYRQSLGQGLEFLIYFQGNSAPDKSGLPSDRFSAERTGGSVSTLTIQRTQQEDSAVYLCASSSGTAFTGELFFGEGSRLTVL.

This chain joins TRBV9 and TRBJ2-3; weak D call: TRBD2 (5 bases). Deletions cut 0 bases from V and 1 base from J, with 9 bases between. Germline V gene lookup returns CDR1 SGDLS and CDR2 YYNGEE. This CDR3 spans 15 amino acids. The CDR3 DNA reads TGTGCCAGCAGCGTAGAGGCGGGCCGCACAGATACGCAGTATTTT. Protein sequence: CASSVEAGRTDTQYF.

V is TRBV6-4 and J is TRBJ2-1; D might be TRBD2 (5 bases). CDR3 length equals 14 residues. V was clipped by 6 bases and J by 10 bases, with 19 bases between them. CDR1 is MRHNA and CDR2 is SNTAGT in the germline V gene. In DNA form, the CDR3 reads TGTGCCAGCAGGAGGGAGCGTGGGGTGGGCGAGCAGTTCTTC. Translating it yields CASRRERGVGEQFF.

V is TRBV6-5 and J is TRBJ2-7, with D perhaps assigned TRBD1 or TRBD2 (5 bases each). V was trimmed by 5 bases and J by 5 bases, leaving 16 bases between them. The CDR3 is 14 residues long. Per the germline V gene, CDR1 is MNHEY and CDR2 is SVGAGI. The CDR3 region is CASSTSGRPNEQYF. CDR3 nucleotide sequence: TGTGCCAGCAGTACGTCAGGGAGACCCAACGAGCAGTACTTC.

The chain uses TRBV9 and TRBJ1-2; 10 nucleotides agree with TRBD1. Unmatched junction bases numbered 7, after V lost 4 bases and J lost 7 bases. Germline values: CDR1 SGDLS, CDR2 YYNGEE. The CDR3 is made up of 14 amino acids. The CDR3 DNA reads TGTGCCAGCAGCATCAGGACAGGGGGATTTGGCTACACCTTC. It specifies CASSIRTGGFGYTF.

V usage is TRBV18 and J usage is TRBJ2-7, with 8 bases lining up with TRBD2. The CDR3 has 16 residues. Germline V gene lookup returns CDR1 KGHSH and CDR2 LQKENI. The V gene end was trimmed by 3 bases and the J gene end by 2 bases; junction bases not matched to a gene: 9. The CDR3 reads CASSPSLLAGTYEQYF. In DNA, the CDR3 is TGTGCCAGCTCACCCTCCCTCCTAGCGGGTACCTACGAGCAGTACTTC.

The chain has TRBV19 and TRBJ1-1; TRBD1 matches 8 bases. CDR1 and CDR2 from the germline V gene are LNHDA and SQIVND (reference sequence). The V gene end was trimmed by 3 bases and the J gene end by 4 bases; junction bases not matched to a gene: 13. The CDR3 is 17 amino acids. CDR3 loop: CASSISGQALGVTEAFF. The CDR3 coding sequence is TGTGCCAGTAGTATTTCGGGACAGGCCTTGGGGGTCACTGAAGCTTTCTTT.

With regard to this clone: Distinct nucleotide sequences in the sample also encode this CDR3. The rearrangement uses TRBV7-3 and TRBJ2-1; D is unclear. This CDR3 is 14 amino acids long. V was shortened by 3 bases and J by 0 bases, with 6 bases between the two germline ends. Germline CDR1 is SGHTA and CDR2 is FQGTGA. The DNA of the CDR3 is TGTGCCAGCAGCTTCTCGGGCTCCTACAATGAGCAGTTCTTC. Its protein is CASSFSGSYNEQFF.

The V gene is TRBV19, the J gene TRBJ1-5; D is ambiguous. Trimming cost V 3 bases and J 8 bases, with 17 bases left between them. The CDR3 runs 15 residues. Germline V gene data show CDR1 as LNHDA and CDR2 as SQIVND (reference sequence). CDR3 in DNA: TGTGCCAGTAGTATTGGAGGGCAGGAGAAAAAGCCCCAGCATTTT. The encoded protein is CASSIGGQEKKPQHF.

Ten or more counts support this clone. V and J are TRBV2 and TRBJ2-2; TRBD2 agrees at 13 bases. J lost 4 bases, V lost 1 base, and 12 bases had no gene match. CDR1 and CDR2 from the germline V gene are SNHLY and FYNNEI. This CDR3 spans 20 amino acids. The CDR3 sequence: CASSEDPGLAGAFGTGELFF. The CDR3, as DNA: TGTGCCAGCAGTGAAGACCCCGGACTAGCGGGAGCTTTCGGCACCGGGGAGCTGTTTTTT.